The clone carrying this T cell receptor beta chain was seen a handful of times. Its antigen is undetermined. This record belongs to a study of cytomegalovirus exposure and HLA in healthy donors. The study's findings and limits: In vitro data verified three CMV-associated chains as specific for CMV antigens. According to an earlier analysis, most TCR beta V segments yielded productive rearrangements about 90% or about 30% of the time.

After removal of 2 bases from V and 8 bases from J, the junction contained 5 bases not matched to a gene. The germline CDR1 and CDR2 sequences are SGHNT and YYREEE (reference sequence). CDR3 length: 13 amino acids. PCR amplification relied on 60 Vbeta primers (plus 13 Jbeta primers). The table came from immunoSEQ multiplex PCR; TCRdb's copy has only in-frame clones and leaves some out. Of some 98,000 clones in the sample, around 10% are singletons; the top ten hold roughly 4.7%. Source material: PBMCs. The TCR sequence derives from a man aged 45-65 years in good health and CMV-seropositive. The chain links TRBV5-4 to TRBJ1-2; 8 bases agree with TRBD1. CDR3 sequence (DNA): TGTGCCAGCAGCTTTTCGACAGGGGACGGCTACACCTTC. The encoded protein is CASSFSTGDGYTF.